A single sample gave rise to the 18 T cell receptor beta chains below, sequenced in a study of PD-1 blockade in classical Hodgkin lymphoma. Time point in this sample: cycle 4 day 1 (C4D1), after less than 7 weeks of nivolumab. Brentuximab vedotin exposure varied, and every patient relapsed after autologous stem cell transplantation. Researchers pulled CD8+ T cells out of thawed PBMCs using magnetic negative selection. Profiled with immunoSEQ multiplex PCR; TCRdb holds only in-frame clones, not every one. The sample consists of some 10,000 clones, around 84% of them appearing once. The sample in question was CD8+ T cells from blood, obtained before the fourth cycle of nivolumab. These receptors all come from a human donor with classical Hodgkin lymphoma. The donor label of this sample is uncertain.

The V call is TRBV7-9, the J call TRBJ1-1; D perhaps matches TRBD1 (5 bases). In germline, CDR1 is SEHNR, CDR2 FQNEAQ (reference sequence). There are 13 residues in the CDR3. With 7 bases removed from V and 0 bases from J, the gap between germline ends came to 9 bases. The CDR3 is CASNGGVNTEAFF. The CDR3, as DNA: TGTGCCAGCAATGGGGGGGTGAACACTGAAGCTTTCTTT.

This chain uses TRBV7-6 with TRBJ2-1; possible D gene TRBD2, 6 bases. The germline CDR1 and CDR2 sequences are SGHVS and FNYEAQ. This CDR3 is built from 16 residues. V dropped 1 base and J dropped 0 bases, with 10 bases sitting between them. CDR3 residues: CASSLEVSGSYNEQFF. The CDR3 nucleotides are TGTGCCAGCAGCTTAGAGGTTAGCGGCTCCTACAATGAGCAGTTCTTC.

The rearrangement uses TRBV11-2 and TRBJ2-7; D unresolved. CDR1 is SGHAT and CDR2 is FQNNGV in the germline V gene. V was clipped by 7 bases and J by 3 bases, with 16 bases between them. CDR3 length equals 14 residues. CDR3 sequence: CASNWAGPNYEQYF. In DNA form, the CDR3 reads TGTGCCAGCAATTGGGCTGGACCCAACTACGAGCAGTACTTC.

The chain links TRBV5-6 to TRBJ2-1, with D possibly TRBD2 on 6 matching bases. Germline V gene lookup returns CDR1 SGHDT and CDR2 YYEEEE. V lost 3 bases and J lost 5, with 27 bases in between. The CDR3 has 19 residues. CDR3: CASSSPQVGGAPFNNEQFF. For the CDR3, the DNA is TGTGCCAGCAGCTCCCCCCAAGTCGGCGGGGCCCCCTTTAACAATGAGCAGTTCTTC.

This sequence joins TRBV7-9 and TRBJ2-3; 9 bases map to TRBD2. The CDR3 sequence is 16 residues long. Trimming cost V 1 base and J 2 bases; bases outside gene matches: 4. CDR1 is SEHNR, CDR2 FQNEAQ, per germline (reference sequence). CDR3 in amino acids: CASSLVSSGNTDTQYF. Written as DNA, the CDR3 is TGTGCCAGCAGCTTAGTTTCTAGCGGGAACACAGATACGCAGTATTTT.

The rearrangement links TRBV5-5 to TRBJ1-1, with 10 bases identical to TRBD1. Germline CDR1 and CDR2: SGHKS and YYEKEE (reference sequence). The V gene end was trimmed by 4 bases and the J gene end by 5 bases; junction bases not matched to a gene: 5. The length of the CDR3 is 14 residues. The DNA for the CDR3 is TGTGCCAGCAGCGCGGGACAGGGGCGGACTGAAGCTTTCTTT. Its protein product is CASSAGQGRTEAFF.

The chain is built from TRBV7-9 and TRBJ2-1; 9 nucleotides agree with TRBD2. V dropped 1 base and J dropped 5; count of bases not matched to a gene: 9. The V gene's germline CDR1 is SEHNR and CDR2 FQNEAQ (reference sequence). This CDR3 is 17 amino acids long. The CDR3 DNA reads as TGTGCCAGCAGCTTAGTATACGCGGGAGGGCCGGACAATGAGCAGTTCTTC. Amino acid sequence: CASSLVYAGGPDNEQFF.

V gene TRBV4-2 combines with J gene TRBJ2-2; TRBD2 might be the D (5 bases). Germline-derived CDR1 and CDR2 are LGHNA and YNFKEQ. Trimming pared 4 bases from V and 5 bases from J, leaving 14 bases between. CDR3 size: 15 residues. The CDR3 nucleotides read TGTGCCAGCAGCCTTGGGCCGTGGGAGACCGGGGAGCTGTTTTTT. Translation: CASSLGPWETGELFF.

This clone was observed a few times. This chain links TRBV4-1 with TRBJ1-5; 9 nucleotides agree with TRBD1. The ends lost 3 bases at V and 5 bases at J; junction bases unmatched: 2. The CDR3 has 14 residues. Germline V gene sequence: CDR1 MGHRA, CDR2 YSYEKL. CDR3 residues: CASSHRQGDQPQHF. The CDR3 DNA reads as TGCGCCAGCAGCCATCGACAGGGGGATCAGCCCCAGCATTTT.

This sequence joins TRBV30 and TRBJ1-1, with 9 bases aligning to TRBD1. CDR3 size: 15 residues. V gave up 4 bases and J gave up 0 bases; unmatched junction bases: 6. Germline V gene lookup returns CDR1 GTSNPN and CDR2 SVGIG (reference sequence). The CDR3: CAWTSGTGMNTEAFF. The CDR3 DNA is TGTGCCTGGACCTCCGGGACAGGGATGAACACTGAAGCTTTCTTT.

The V gene is TRBV7-9, the J gene TRBJ2-1, with TRBD2 identical over 8 bases. V trimming: 5 bases; J trimming: 7 bases; junction bases outside the gene matches: 10. Germline V lookup: CDR1 SEHNR, CDR2 FQNEAQ (reference sequence). The CDR3 is 15 amino acids. CDR3 amino acids: CASSPGGGRSNEQFF. The CDR3 DNA reads as TGTGCCAGCAGCCCGGGGGGCGGGAGGAGTAATGAGCAGTTCTTC.

This clone is labeled as medium-sized. The chain has TRBV16 and TRBJ1-2; 7 bases are shared with TRBD1. Germline V lookup: CDR1 KGHSY, CDR2 FQNENV. CDR3 length: 12 amino acids. The V and J ends lost 4 bases and 8 bases, in that order; junction bases with no gene match: 4. In nucleotides, the CDR3 is TGTGCCAGCAGCCTGGGACAGCAAGGCTACACCTTC. It codes for CASSLGQQGYTF.

The rearrangement links TRBV4-1 to TRBJ1-3, with D possibly TRBD1 on 5 matching bases. The ends were cut back, 0 bases at V and 7 bases at J, with 10 bases in the middle. The CDR3 runs 14 residues. Germline V lookup: CDR1 MGHRA, CDR2 YSYEKL. The CDR3 bases are TGCGCCAGCAGCCAAGAAGGCAGGGCCAACACCATATATTTT. Its protein product is CASSQEGRANTIYF.

J is TRBJ2-7 and V is TRBV5-4, with D possibly TRBD1 on 6 matching bases. V was shortened by 4 bases and J by 6 bases, with 14 bases between the two germline ends. CDR1 is SGHNT, CDR2 YYREEE, per germline (reference sequence). The CDR3 has 13 amino acids. CDR3 bases: TGTGCCAGCAGCCTGAATACAGGGATCGAGCAGTACTTC. It is translated as CASSLNTGIEQYF.

The rearrangement links TRBV27 to TRBJ1-1; a weak D match, TRBD1 (5 bases). This CDR3 spans 14 amino acids. Germline V lookup: CDR1 MNHEY, CDR2 SMNVEV (reference sequence). V lost 6 bases and J 5 bases, leaving 16 bases between the germline ends. CDR3 residues: CASRIQGRATEAFF. Here the CDR3 DNA reads TGTGCCAGCAGGATTCAAGGCAGGGCAACTGAAGCTTTCTTT.

The J gene is TRBJ2-2, the V gene TRBV19, with 7 bases aligning to TRBD1. The CDR3 is made up of 17 amino acids. With 4 bases clipped from V and 5 bases from J, the junction kept 13 bases outside the gene matches. CDR1 is LNHDA and CDR2 is SQIVND in the germline V gene (reference sequence). The CDR3 region is CASSRRSRGQGTGELFF. The DNA for the CDR3 is TGTGCCAGTAGTAGACGTTCAAGGGGGCAGGGAACCGGGGAGCTGTTTTTT.

The chain couples TRBV28 to TRBJ1-4, with D tentatively TRBD1 (5 bases). The CDR3 length is 15 residues. With 1 base removed from V and 3 bases from J, the gap between germline ends came to 9 bases. In germline, CDR1 is MDHEN, CDR2 SYDVKM. CDR3 sequence: CASSLLGASNEKLFF. The DNA for the CDR3 is TGTGCCAGCAGTTTATTAGGGGCCTCTAATGAAAAACTGTTTTTT.

CDR3 bases: TGTGCCTGGAATCCCACTAGCGGGAGGGACTACGAGCAGTACTTC. It encodes CAWNPTSGRDYEQYF. This chain joins TRBV30 and TRBJ2-7; 13 bases agree with TRBD2. The CDR3 totals 15 residues. CDR1 is GTSNPN and CDR2 is SVGIG in the germline V gene (reference sequence). Unmatched junction bases numbered 6, after V lost 4 bases and J lost 3 bases.